One and the same sample provided the 3 T cell receptor beta chains below, sequenced in a study of shared clonotypes between healthy human individuals. TCRdb's copy holds only in-frame clones and misses some; the assay was immunoSEQ multiplex PCR. The sample has about 560,000 clones; around 77% are singletons. What was sequenced was PBMCs. The origin of the receptors is a woman between 40 and 50 years old in good health. Some clones in this sample may be carry-over from other donors' samples.

V and J are TRBV28 and TRBJ2-2, with D hard to call. This CDR3 comprises 13 residues. CDR1 is MDHEN, CDR2 SYDVKM, per germline. V was pared by 7 bases and J by 6 bases, with 12 bases between. The CDR3: CASIRNVAGELFF. The DNA of the CDR3 is TGTGCCAGCATCAGAAACGTGGCCGGGGAGCTGTTTTTT.

This rearrangement joins TRBV5-1 to TRBJ2-1; no clear D. Per germline, CDR1 SGHRS and CDR2 YFSETQ. This CDR3 comprises 13 residues. With 0 bases removed from V and 6 bases from J, the gap between germline ends came to 7 bases. This chain's CDR3 is CASSLAPGNEQFF. CDR3 DNA: TGCGCCAGCAGCTTGGCCCCTGGCAATGAGCAGTTCTTC.

The rearrangement joins TRBV6-5 to TRBJ2-7; D is uncertain. This CDR3 has 13 residues. CDR1 MNHEY and CDR2 SVGAGI come from the germline V gene. V lost 4 bases and J 0 bases, leaving 7 bases between the germline ends. CDR3 residues: CASSFLYSYEQYF. The CDR3 DNA is TGTGCCAGCAGTTTTCTATACTCCTACGAGCAGTACTTC.